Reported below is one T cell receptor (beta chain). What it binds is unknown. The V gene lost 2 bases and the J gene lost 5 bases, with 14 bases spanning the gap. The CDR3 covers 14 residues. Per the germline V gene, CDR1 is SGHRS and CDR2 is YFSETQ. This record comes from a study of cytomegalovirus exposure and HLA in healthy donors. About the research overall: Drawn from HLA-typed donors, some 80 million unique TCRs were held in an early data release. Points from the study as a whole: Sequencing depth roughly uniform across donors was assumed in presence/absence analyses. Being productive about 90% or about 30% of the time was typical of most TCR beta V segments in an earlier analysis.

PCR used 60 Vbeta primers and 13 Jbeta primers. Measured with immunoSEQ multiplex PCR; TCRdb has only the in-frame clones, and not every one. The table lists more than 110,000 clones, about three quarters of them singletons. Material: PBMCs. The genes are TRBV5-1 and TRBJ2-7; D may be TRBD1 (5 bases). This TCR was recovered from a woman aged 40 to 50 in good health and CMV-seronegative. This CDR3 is CASSFGNRKDEQYF. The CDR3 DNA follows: TGCGCCAGCAGCTTCGGAAACAGGAAGGACGAGCAGTACTTC.